One sample yielded the 8 T cell receptor beta chains listed below, sequenced in a study of human T cells and chemical hapten exposure. As to time point: patch test 1, 2 weeks after DPC sensitization. Sample treatment: therapeutic diphenylcyclopropenone sensitization with weekly scalp DPC. Sequencing started from total RNA isolated from unfractionated whole blood. TCRdb processed the RACE reads anew with MiXCR; each CDR3 protein has one entry. The table shows approximately 52,000 distinct CDR3 sequences, with around 10% occurring only once. The source was whole blood, collected in connection with sensitization to the hapten diphenylcyclopropenone (DPC). These receptors were collected from a woman aged 40 to 50 with alopecia areata. Some clones in this sample may be carry-over from other donors' samples.

This clonotype was seen only a few times. The V and J genes are TRBV10-3 and TRBJ2-1; D could derive from TRBD1 or TRBD2 (5 bases each). The germline CDR1 and CDR2 sequences are ENHRY and SYGVKD. There are 15 residues in the CDR3. The V end lost 6 bases, the J end lost 5 bases, and 17 bases lay between the germline ends. The CDR3 is CAIRTGREFDNEQFF. CDR3 bases: TGTGCCATCAGGACCGGCAGGGAGTTTGACAATGAGCAGTTCTTC.

This clonotype was counted between two and nine times. The chain couples TRBV28 to TRBJ2-3, with 10 bases identical to TRBD2. Germline V lookup: CDR1 MDHEN, CDR2 SYDVKM. The CDR3 is 14 residues long. Losses at the gene ends were 2 bases for V and 11 bases for J; bases not matched to a gene: 7. CDR3 in DNA: TGTGCCAGCAGTTTACGCAGCGGGAGGGCCGGGCAGTATTTT. This encodes CASSLRSGRAGQYF.

In its sample, this clonotype was seen a few times. A much larger clonotype is one base distant, so this may be a read error. The chain joins TRBV9 to TRBJ2-5, with D unclear. The CDR3 has 15 amino acids. Trimming left V 4 bases short and J 5 bases short, with 18 bases between. The germline gives CDR1 SGDLS, CDR2 YYNGEE. The CDR3 reads CASSSPSMGCETQYF. CDR3 coding DNA: TGTGCCAGCAGCTCCCCCTCCATGGGGTGCGAGACCCAGTACTTC.

This clonotype was found a few times. The V call is TRBV9, the J call TRBJ1-5; TRBD1 matches 7 bases. V lost 1 base and J lost 0; bases outside the gene matches: 1. Per germline, CDR1 SGDLS and CDR2 YYNGEE. CDR3 size: 15 residues. As DNA, the CDR3 is TGTGCCAGCAGCGTAACAGGGGCTAGCAATCAGCCCCAGCATTTT. This translates into CASSVTGASNQPQHF.

CDR3 in DNA: TGCGCCAGCAGGGATAGAGACAGGGATAGCACAGATACGCAGTATTTT. It codes for CASRDRDRDSTDTQYF. J is TRBJ2-3 and V is TRBV5-1, with 7 bases fitting TRBD1. The germline gives CDR1 SGHRS, CDR2 YFSETQ. The V and J ends lost 5 bases and 0 bases, in that order; junction bases with no gene match: 9. The CDR3 consists of 16 residues.

This clonotype was found a few times. The J gene is TRBJ2-1, the V gene TRBV28, with D possibly being TRBD2 (5 bases). This CDR3 has 15 residues. Germline values: CDR1 MDHEN, CDR2 SYDVKM. V shed 7 bases and J shed 12 bases, with 25 bases lying between them. The DNA of the CDR3 is TGTGCCAGCACCCGTCTCGGGCCAACCTCTGGAGGGCAGTTCTTC. This codes for CASTRLGPTSGGQFF.

The chain uses TRBV25-1 and TRBJ2-7; tentative D call: TRBD1 (6 bases). CDR1 MGHDK and CDR2 SYGVNS come from the germline V gene. The CDR3 has 15 amino acids. The germline V and J ends were trimmed by 1 base and 2 bases, with 12 bases remaining between them. DNA for the CDR3: TGTGCCAGCAGTGAATGGGGCAGGGGTGCCTACGAGCAGTACTTC. It specifies CASSEWGRGAYEQYF.

CDR3 region: CASSIHQGNTEAFF. CDR3 in DNA: TGTGCCAGCAGTATTCACCAGGGGAACACTGAAGCTTTCTTT. V and J are TRBV28 and TRBJ1-1; possibly TRBD1 for D (5 bases). Germline-derived CDR1 and CDR2 are MDHEN and SYDVKM. The CDR3 has 14 amino acids. V shed 5 bases and J shed 1 base, with 11 bases lying between them. Using reference TRBV28 and TRBJ1-1 for the parts outside the CDR3, the full variable domain is DVKVTQSSRYLVKRTGEKVFLECVQDMDHENMFWYRQDPGLGLRLIYFSYDVKMKEKGDIPEGYSVSREKKERFSLILESASTNQTSMYLCASSIHQGNTEAFFGQGTRLTVV.